This is a list of T cell receptor beta chains from one sample in a study of CD8 T cells in Susac syndrome. TCRdb used MiXCR to reprocess the immunoSEQ multiplex PCR reads, holding one entry per CDR3 protein. The profile shows approximately 120,000 distinct CDR3 sequences, approximately 93% of them singletons. Sequencing was carried out using CD8+ T cells from PBMCs. The receptors shown here come from a human donor with multiple sclerosis. Both conserved end residues are part of each CDR3. Each record gives: CDR3 protein, V gene, J gene, clone size. A clone size is listed for some rows: how often the clone was seen (once, few, many), or a class if it is expanded.

CASSGTDTNEKLFF	TRBV10-1	TRBJ1-4	NA
CASSSGGGLYEQYF	TRBV7-8	TRBJ2-7	NA
CASSLLGNEQFF	TRBV5-4	TRBJ2-1	NA
CASVGPGGAYGYTF	TRBV7-9	TRBJ1-2	once
CASSGGLVSEQYF	TRBV9	TRBJ2-7	NA
CASSLNVRGTSEAFF	TRBV7-3	TRBJ1-1	once
CATQRERPETQYF	TRBV15	TRBJ2-5	NA
CASSLAETDGYTF	TRBV27	TRBJ1-2	NA
CASRGNPNTGELFF	TRBV5-6	TRBJ2-2	NA
CASSYTEVRGNHYEQYF	TRBV6-5	TRBJ2-7	NA
CSADTDFKDTQYF	TRBV20-1	TRBJ2-3	NA
CASSPQSGEPQHF	TRBV12-3/TRBV12-4	TRBJ1-5	NA
CASSLKILRVSQPQHF	TRBV14	TRBJ1-5	NA
CASSQEEEREVDNEQFF	TRBV4-1	TRBJ2-1	NA
CASGDDLDRFLSSGANVLTF	TRBV12-5	TRBJ2-6	NA
CATRSSGVDGYTF	TRBV24-1	TRBJ1-2	NA
CASSFRDRGNEQYF	TRBV5-1	TRBJ2-7	NA
CASSQTLAGGQETQYF	TRBV3-1	TRBJ2-5	NA
CASSPSGGNNEQFF	TRBV5-5	TRBJ2-1	NA
CASQTSGVGETQYF	TRBV6-1	TRBJ2-5	NA
CASARLPTGEDPYEQYF	TRBV7-6	TRBJ2-7	NA
CASSQDATGNYGYTF	TRBV4-2	TRBJ1-2	NA
CASSPKREAYNEQFF	TRBV6-1	TRBJ2-1	NA
CASSADISYEQYF	TRBV7-9	TRBJ2-7	once
CATSLGRNNEQFF	TRBV15	TRBJ2-1	NA
CASWGGPETQYF	TRBV5-1	TRBJ2-5	NA
CASSPGLAPETQYF	TRBV18	TRBJ2-5	NA
CASSVGMNQPQHF	TRBV9	TRBJ1-5	NA
CASSEGPGSNQPQHF	TRBV9	TRBJ1-5	NA
CASTPLPDRGSSGANVLTF	TRBV28	TRBJ2-6	NA
CAIHLDYTGELFF	TRBV5-1	TRBJ2-2	NA
CASRPGTHNEQFF	TRBV5-4	TRBJ2-1	NA
CASSLVSSGRYNEQFF	TRBV7-2	TRBJ2-1	NA
CAWNQGLRNTGELFF	TRBV30	TRBJ2-2	NA
CASSGWGLNEQFF	TRBV27	TRBJ2-1	NA
CASSLETQYF	TRBV28	TRBJ2-5	few
CATGEARGKTQYF	TRBV15	TRBJ2-5	NA
CATSGGNQETQYF	TRBV24-1	TRBJ2-5	NA
CASSPRAGAYEQYF	TRBV4-1	TRBJ2-7	NA
CASSLYDGGVKEKLFF	TRBV5-8	TRBJ1-4	NA
CASSLSRGANVLTF	TRBV7-9	TRBJ2-6	NA